This TCR beta chain was retrieved from a study of response to subunit inactivated influenza vaccine. The CDR3 is made up of 16 amino acids. V was pared by 5 bases and J by 1 base, with 12 bases between. Germline loops: CDR1 MDHEN, CDR2 SYDVKM. TCRdb itself ran the RT-PCR reads through MiXCR, one entry per CDR3 protein. The data contain just under 250,000 distinct CDR3 sequences, more than 9% of them seen just once; the ten biggest clones take up approximately 7.8%. This clonotype was counted at least ten times. Its antigen is as yet unknown. Study results and limitations: Only a handful of new T cells, the authors suggested, are recruited with each seasonal influenza vaccination.

This chain uses TRBV28 with TRBJ1-6; TRBD1 might be the D (5 bases). The sequence was collected from a man aged 50 or older who received an inactivated influenza vaccine. This specimen was non-naive T cells sorted from PBMCs, taken 14 days before vaccination. CDR3 protein: CASSPTGRSYNSPLHF. The CDR3 DNA sequence: TGTGCCAGCAGTCCCACGGGACGGTCCTATAATTCACCCCTCCACTTT.